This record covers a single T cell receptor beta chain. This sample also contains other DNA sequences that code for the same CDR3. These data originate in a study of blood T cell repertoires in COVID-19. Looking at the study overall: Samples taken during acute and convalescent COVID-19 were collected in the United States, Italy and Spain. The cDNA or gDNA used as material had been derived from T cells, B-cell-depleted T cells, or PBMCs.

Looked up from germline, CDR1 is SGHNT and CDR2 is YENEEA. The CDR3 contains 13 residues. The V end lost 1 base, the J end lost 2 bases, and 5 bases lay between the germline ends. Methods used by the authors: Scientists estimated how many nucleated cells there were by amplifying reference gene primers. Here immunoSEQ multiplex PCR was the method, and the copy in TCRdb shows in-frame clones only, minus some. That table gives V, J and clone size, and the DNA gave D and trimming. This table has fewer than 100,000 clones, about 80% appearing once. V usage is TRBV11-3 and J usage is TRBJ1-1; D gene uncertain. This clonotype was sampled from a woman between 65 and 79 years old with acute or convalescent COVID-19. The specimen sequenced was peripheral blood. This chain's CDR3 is CASSLAVNTEAFF. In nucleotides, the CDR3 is TGTGCCAGCAGCTTAGCCGTTAACACTGAAGCTTTCTTT.